Listed below are T cell receptor beta chains from one sample, sequenced in a study of shared clonotypes between healthy human individuals. Libraries were prepared by immunoSEQ multiplex PCR; TCRdb keeps only in-frame clonotypes and omits some of them. Counted here are a few million clones, 95% occurring once; the ten biggest clones make up approximately 0.13%. Input material: naive CD4+ T cells sorted from blood. These receptors originate from a man between 18 and 29 years old in good health. CDR3s include the opening cysteine and the closing phenylalanine or tryptophan. D genes are given only for firm matches. Clone size is given for some rows only: seen once, a few or many times, or a class if the clone is expanded.

D gene	CDR3 length	V gene	J gene	clone size	CDR3 protein	CDR3 DNA
NA	12	TRBV13	TRBJ1-2	NA	CASSWTEYGYTF	TGTGCCAGCAGCTGGACAGAATATGGCTACACCTTC
NA	12	TRBV6-1	TRBJ2-5	NA	CASSDLQETQYF	TGTGCCAGCAGTGACTTACAAGAGACCCAGTACTTC
TRBD1	14	TRBV5-4	TRBJ1-1	NA	CASSVGQANTEAFF	TGTGCCAGCAGCGTGGGACAGGCGAACACTGAAGCTTTCTTT
NA	15	TRBV5-1	TRBJ1-1	NA	CASSLVPGAGTEAFF	TGCGCCAGCAGCTTGGTTCCGGGGGCTGGCACTGAAGCTTTCTTT
NA	15	TRBV30	TRBJ1-3	NA	CAWNRGLSSGNTIYF	TGTGCCTGGAACAGAGGCTTGAGCTCTGGAAACACCATATATTTT
NA	12	TRBV27	TRBJ2-7	NA	CARINVTYEQYF	TGTGCCAGAATTAACGTAACCTACGAGCAGTACTTC
TRBD2	14	TRBV11-2	TRBJ2-2	NA	CASNLGGSIGELFF	TGTGCCAGCAACTTGGGGGGGTCCATTGGGGAGCTGTTTTTT
TRBD1	15	TRBV27	TRBJ2-7	NA	CASSYSGTALLEQYF	TGTGCCAGCAGCTACTCCGGGACAGCCCTTCTCGAGCAGTACTTC
NA	13	TRBV29-1	TRBJ1-2	NA	CSVGTLTNYGYTF	TGCAGCGTTGGGACTCTCACTAACTATGGCTACACCTTC
TRBD1	16	TRBV7-2	TRBJ2-5	once	CASSWPRDRGLETQYF	TGTGCCAGCAGCTGGCCTCGGGACAGGGGGCTGGAGACCCAGTACTTC
NA	14	TRBV5-1	TRBJ2-3	NA	CASSLGQYTDTQYF	TGCGCCAGCAGCTTGGGACAGTACACAGATACGCAGTATTTT
TRBD1	16	TRBV27	TRBJ1-2	NA	CASSLFQGADYYGYTF	TGTGCCAGCAGTTTATTTCAGGGGGCGGACTACTATGGCTACACCTTC
TRBD1	15	TRBV6-5	TRBJ1-1	NA	CASSSPDRGRTEAFF	TGTGCCAGCAGTTCCCCAGACAGGGGGAGGACTGAAGCTTTCTTT
TRBD2	16	TRBV25-1	TRBJ2-7	NA	CASSEWEGPGIYEQYF	TGTGCCAGCAGTGAATGGGAGGGGCCGGGGATCTACGAGCAGTACTTC
TRBD1	13	TRBV9	TRBJ2-7	NA	CASSVEGAGEQYF	TGTGCCAGCAGCGTAGAGGGGGCGGGCGAGCAGTACTTC
NA	12	TRBV6-5	TRBJ2-2	NA	CASSFISGELFF	TGTGCCAGCAGCTTTATCTCCGGGGAGCTGTTTTTT
NA	15	TRBV2	TRBJ1-4	NA	CASRRDGLTNEKLFF	TGTGCCAGCAGAAGGGACGGACTAACTAATGAAAAACTGTTTTTT
NA	12	TRBV2	TRBJ1-3	NA	CASRSSGNTIYF	TGTGCCAGTCGGAGCTCTGGAAACACCATATATTTT
NA	13	TRBV6-6	TRBJ2-7	NA	CASHTSGSHEQYF	TGTGCCAGCCACACTTCGGGAAGCCACGAGCAGTACTTC
NA	12	TRBV5-3	TRBJ2-4	NA	CATLSRKNIQYF	TGTGCCACCCTATCCAGGAAAAACATTCAGTACTTC
NA	14	TRBV6-1	TRBJ1-5	NA	CASSVQNSNQPQHF	TGTGCCAGCAGTGTCCAGAATAGCAATCAGCCCCAGCATTTT
NA	13	TRBV7-6	TRBJ1-2	NA	CASSSQELYGYTF	TGTGCCAGCAGCTCACAGGAGCTTTATGGCTACACCTTC
NA	16	TRBV9	TRBJ1-5	once	CASSPEGVAGVPPQHF	TGTGCCAGCAGCCCAGAGGGGGTTGCAGGCGTGCCGCCCCAGCATTTT
NA	14	TRBV6-5	TRBJ1-5	NA	CASSYSRETQPQHF	TGTGCCAGCAGTTACTCGAGGGAGACCCAACCCCAGCATTTT
NA	14	TRBV6-1	TRBJ2-7	NA	CASSETFGVYEQYF	TGTGCCAGCAGTGAGACATTCGGTGTGTACGAGCAGTACTTC
NA	13	TRBV30	TRBJ1-4	NA	CAWGPATNEKLFF	TGTGCCTGGGGACCCGCAACTAATGAAAAACTGTTTTTT
NA	15	TRBV27	TRBJ1-5	NA	CASRDLGFSNQPQHF	TGTGCCAGCAGAGATCTGGGGTTTAGCAATCAGCCCCAGCATTTT
TRBD2	16	TRBV11-1	TRBJ2-3	NA	CASSLLAGTSTDTQYF	TGTGCCAGCAGCCTACTAGCGGGGACTAGCACAGATACGCAGTATTTT
TRBD2	14	TRBV4-1	TRBJ2-1	NA	CASKRTSGSDEQFF	TGCGCCAGCAAGAGGACTAGCGGGAGTGATGAGCAGTTCTTC
NA	13	TRBV10-3	TRBJ1-2	NA	CAISESNNYGYTF	TGTGCCATCAGTGAGTCGAATAACTATGGCTACACCTTC
NA	14	TRBV5-1	TRBJ2-3	NA	CASSFGESTDTQYF	TGCGCCAGCAGCTTCGGGGAGAGCACAGATACGCAGTATTTT
TRBD1	14	TRBV10-3	TRBJ1-5	once	CAISVTGGVQPQHF	TGTGCCATCAGCGTAACAGGGGGCGTTCAGCCCCAGCATTTT
NA	11	TRBV6-5	TRBJ2-3	NA	CASVSTDTQYF	TGTGCCAGCGTTAGCACAGATACGCAGTATTTT
NA	14	TRBV6-6	TRBJ2-7	NA	CASSLPGTRDEQYF	TGTGCCAGCAGTTTACCCGGGACTCGTGACGAGCAGTACTTC
TRBD1	15	TRBV19	TRBJ2-2	NA	CASMFRGQNTGELFF	TGTGCCAGTATGTTCAGGGGGCAGAACACCGGGGAGCTGTTTTTT
TRBD1	17	TRBV18	TRBJ2-5	NA	CASSRRPGQTNQETQYF	TGTGCCAGCTCACGCAGACCGGGACAGACGAACCAAGAGACCCAGTACTTC
TRBD1	17	TRBV18	TRBJ1-2	NA	CASSPPMAGGTNYGYTF	TGTGCCAGCTCACCACCGATGGCAGGGGGAACTAACTATGGCTACACCTTC
NA	11	TRBV30	TRBJ2-7	few	CAWSTDYEQYF	TGTGCCTGGAGTACAGACTACGAGCAGTACTTC
TRBD2	15	TRBV6-5	TRBJ2-7	NA	CASSEWSAGAGEQYF	TGTGCCAGCAGCGAATGGTCAGCGGGAGCAGGCGAGCAGTACTTC
NA	16	TRBV11-2	TRBJ2-7	NA	CASSFDRWGLRYEQYF	TGTGCCAGCAGCTTTGACAGGTGGGGATTGAGATACGAGCAGTACTTC
NA	13	TRBV5-1	TRBJ1-2	NA	CASSLEPVRGYTF	TGCGCCAGCAGCTTGGAGCCAGTCCGGGGCTACACCTTC
NA	14	TRBV5-1	TRBJ2-5	NA	CAGSLGPLNVAQYF	TGCGCCGGCAGCTTGGGTCCCCTTAATGTGGCCCAGTACTTC
NA	16	TRBV7-9	TRBJ2-1	NA	CASSVKSSPSYNEQFF	TGTGCCAGCAGCGTTAAGTCGTCTCCCTCCTACAATGAGCAGTTCTTC
TRBD1	15	TRBV5-1	TRBJ2-3	once	CASKTGTGVTDTQYF	TGCGCCAGCAAGACCGGGACAGGGGTAACAGATACGCAGTATTTT
TRBD1	14	TRBV6-1	TRBJ1-4	NA	CASSRQGGSEKLFF	TGTGCCAGCAGCCGACAGGGTGGAAGTGAAAAACTGTTTTTT